The rows below give T cell receptor beta chains drawn from one sample of a study of radiation and T cells in renal cell carcinoma. The method was immunoSEQ multiplex PCR; TCRdb's version includes in-frame clones alone and lacks a portion of them. The table lists 150,000 to 200,000 clones, about 88% of them singletons. The sequencing here drew on blood, taken from a patient whose treatment included radiotherapy and nephrectomy. The source of these receptors is a woman in her fifties or sixties with renal cell carcinoma. CDR3s include the opening cysteine and the closing phenylalanine or tryptophan. A D gene is named only where the DNA matches it firmly. Some rows mark clone size as missing; the rest say once, few, many or name a class of expanded clone.

CDR3nt	CDR3aa	d_gene	abundance	v_gene	j_gene
TGCGCCAGCAGCCAAGATCACAGGTCCACTGAAGCTTTCTTT	CASSQDHRSTEAFF	-	-	TRBV4-3	TRBJ1-1
TGTGCCAGTAGCCCTGGCGCGGGACAGGGAGTCGATGGCTACACCTTC	CASSPGAGQGVDGYTF	TRBD1	once	TRBV19	TRBJ1-2
TGTGCCAGCAGCTTGGACCGGGTGGGCGTTAGCTCCTACGAGCAGTACTTC	CASSLDRVGVSSYEQYF	-	-	TRBV4-2	TRBJ2-7
TGCGCCAGCAGCCAAGATGTGGGGGTTACGACCTACGAGCAGTACTTC	CASSQDVGVTTYEQYF	-	-	TRBV4-1	TRBJ2-7
TGCAGCGTTGAGGCTACCGAGGGCACACGCTATGGCTACACCTTC	CSVEATEGTRYGYTF	-	-	TRBV29-1	TRBJ1-2
TGTGCCACCAGCAGAGATCGGAACAGGGAGGGCGCTTTCTTT	CATSRDRNREGAFF	-	few	TRBV15	TRBJ1-1
TGTGCCAGCAGCGTAGCTTCGAATACGCAGTATTTT	CASSVASNTQYF	-	-	TRBV9	TRBJ2-3
TGTGCCAGCAGTGACACGACAGGGGGTGACACTGAAGCTTTCTTT	CASSDTTGGDTEAFF	TRBD1	-	TRBV6-4	TRBJ1-1
TGTGCCACTAAAGCAGCAAGTGAGACCCAGTACTTC	CATKAASETQYF	-	-	TRBV19	TRBJ2-5
TGTGCCAGCAGCTCCGGACAGGGCAATGACTATGGCTACACCTTC	CASSSGQGNDYGYTF	TRBD1	-	TRBV5-4	TRBJ1-2
TGTGCCAGCAGCGCAGACCGTCACAATGAGCAGTTCTTC	CASSADRHNEQFF	-	-	TRBV5-4	TRBJ2-1
TGTGCCAGCAGCGTAGCTGATTGGACAGGGCTTGGAAACACCATATATTTT	CASSVADWTGLGNTIYF	TRBD1	-	TRBV9	TRBJ1-3
TGTGCCAGCAGCTTGGCAGAGTTAGGCTACACCTTC	CASSLAELGYTF	-	-	TRBV7-2	TRBJ1-2
TGTGCCAGCAGCCAAGGGTTTTCTGGAAACACCATATATTTT	CASSQGFSGNTIYF	-	once	TRBV4-2	TRBJ1-3
TGTGCCACTATGAGACTAGCGGAGAACGGGGAGCTGTTTTTT	CATMRLAENGELFF	TRBD2	-	TRBV19	TRBJ2-2
TGTGCCAGCAGCTTAGGTCCAGGGAGCACAGATACGCAGTATTTT	CASSLGPGSTDTQYF	-	-	TRBV7-2	TRBJ2-3
TGTGCCAGCACCGCGGGACAGGCTCTCGGCTACACCTTC	CASTAGQALGYTF	TRBD1	-	TRBV5-8	TRBJ1-2
TGTGCCAGCAGCGCTAATCAGGGTAATTCACCCCTCCACTTT	CASSANQGNSPLHF	-	-	TRBV7-9	TRBJ1-6
TGCGCCAGCAGCTTGAACCAGGCCACAGATACGCAGTATTTT	CASSLNQATDTQYF	-	-	TRBV5-1	TRBJ2-3
TGTGCCACCAGCAGAGGGGGGGCAGGGGGACGCTACGAGCAGTACTTC	CATSRGGAGGRYEQYF	-	-	TRBV15	TRBJ2-7
TGTGCCAGTAGTCCCTTGGGTACAGACCAAGAGACCCAGTACTTC	CASSPLGTDQETQYF	-	-	TRBV19	TRBJ2-5
TGTGCCAGCAGTTACGCAGGGGAGCGTCAGCCCCAGCATTTT	CASSYAGERQPQHF	-	-	TRBV6-6	TRBJ1-5
TGTGCCAGCAGCTTAGAGCGAGATGAGACCCAGTACTTC	CASSLERDETQYF	-	-	TRBV7-2	TRBJ2-5
TGCGCCAGCAGCTTGGGGGACGTTTCCTCCTACAATGAGCAGTTCTTC	CASSLGDVSSYNEQFF	-	-	TRBV5-1	TRBJ2-1
TGTGCCAGCAGTTTAGATGAGGACAGGGAATCTGGCTACACCTTC	CASSLDEDRESGYTF	TRBD1	-	TRBV28	TRBJ1-2
TGTGCCTCCCACAAGGGGAACACAGATACGCAGTATTTT	CASHKGNTDTQYF	-	-	TRBV30	TRBJ2-3
TGTGCCATCAGCCCCGGGACAGGGGGCCGCGAGCAGTACTTC	CAISPGTGGREQYF	TRBD1	-	TRBV10-3	TRBJ2-7
TGCGCCAGCAGCCAAGAGGAGGGGTGGGCTCAAGAGACCCAGTACTTC	CASSQEEGWAQETQYF	-	-	TRBV4-1	TRBJ2-5
TGTGCCAGCAGCATAGGGACAGGGGAGAGCGAGCAGTACTTC	CASSIGTGESEQYF	TRBD1	-	TRBV11-3	TRBJ2-7
TGCGCCAGCAGCTTGGAATTTGGCAGGGCAGACACTGAAGCTTTCTTT	CASSLEFGRADTEAFF	-	-	TRBV5-1	TRBJ1-1
TGTGCCAGCAGTTTTACAGGGGAGGGCTATGGCTACACCTTC	CASSFTGEGYGYTF	TRBD1	-	TRBV7-2	TRBJ1-2
TGTGCCAGCAGTGGACTTAGCGGGTCGACCTACGAGCAGTACTTC	CASSGLSGSTYEQYF	TRBD2	once	TRBV2	TRBJ2-7
TGTGCCAGTAGAAGCGGGGGGGGTACGCAGTATTTT	CASRSGGGTQYF	TRBD2	-	TRBV19	TRBJ2-3
TGTGCCAGCAGCTTCCACCCTAGCGGGGGGACCGACGAGCAGTACTTC	CASSFHPSGGTDEQYF	TRBD2	-	TRBV7-2	TRBJ2-7